A single sample is the source of the 7 T cell receptor beta chains below, sequenced in a study of cytomegalovirus exposure and HLA in healthy donors. The primer mix had 60 Vbeta and 13 Jbeta primers. Using immunoSEQ multiplex PCR, the repertoire was profiled, and TCRdb retains in-frame clones only, with some absent. The table shows 95,000 to 100,000 clones, with approximately 75% occurring only once. Material: PBMCs. These TCRs come from a woman aged 40-49 years in good health and CMV-seronegative.

This sequence joins TRBV5-4 and TRBJ1-3; TRBD1 aligns across 9 bases. The junction had 4 bases not matched to a gene; V was cut back by 0 bases and J by 3 bases. The germline gives CDR1 SGHNT, CDR2 YYREEE (reference sequence). This CDR3 region has 16 residues. CDR3 bases: TGTGCCAGCAGCTTGGACAGGGGGCTAGGTGGAAACACCATATATTTT. This encodes CASSLDRGLGGNTIYF.

V gene TRBV11-2 combines with J gene TRBJ2-5; 8 bases fit TRBD1. Germline V gene sequence: CDR1 SGHAT, CDR2 FQNNGV. V trimming: 5 bases; J trimming: 9 bases; junction bases outside the gene matches: 11. The CDR3 sequence is 14 residues long. CDR3 DNA sequence: TGTGCCAGCAGCACCGACAGGGGATGGTTGTCCCAGTACTTC. Encoded protein: CASSTDRGWLSQYF.

The rearrangement links TRBV2 to TRBJ2-1; D perhaps matches TRBD1 (5 bases). Germline V gene sequence: CDR1 SNHLY, CDR2 FYNNEI. V shed 6 bases and J shed 2 bases, with 14 bases lying between them. The CDR3 consists of 15 residues. CDR3 sequence reads: CASSPGRDPYNEQFF. DNA for the CDR3: TGTGCCAGCAGCCCCGGCAGGGATCCCTACAATGAGCAGTTCTTC.

This clone was observed a few times. The chain links TRBV28 to TRBJ2-7; D is uncertain. Germline-derived CDR1 and CDR2 are MDHEN and SYDVKM. Trimming stripped 3 bases from V and 0 bases from J, with 6 bases between. CDR3 length: 13 amino acids. CDR3 amino acids: CASSFLSSYEQYF. In DNA form, the CDR3 reads TGTGCCAGCAGTTTTCTAAGCTCCTACGAGCAGTACTTC. The whole variable domain, filled in from reference TRBV28 and TRBJ2-7, reads DVKVTQSSRYLVKRTGEKVFLECVQDMDHENMFWYRQDPGLGLRLIYFSYDVKMKEKGDIPEGYSVSREKKERFSLILESASTNQTSMYLCASSFLSSYEQYFGPGTRLTVT.

J is TRBJ2-5 and V is TRBV19; 9 bases match TRBD2. V was pared by 4 bases and J by 2 bases, with 5 bases of the junction left unmatched. The CDR3 length is 15 residues. The germline V gene has CDR1 LNHDA and CDR2 SQIVND (reference sequence). The CDR3 loop is CASSKLAGDQETQYF. For the CDR3, the DNA is TGTGCCAGTAGTAAATTAGCGGGAGATCAAGAGACCCAGTACTTC. The entire variable domain, with the rest obtained from reference TRBV19 and TRBJ2-5, is as follows: DGGITQSPKYLFRKEGQNVTLSCEQNLNHDAMYWYRQDPGQGLRLIYYSQIVNDFQKGDIAEGYSVSREKKESFPLTVTSAQKNPTAFYLCASSKLAGDQETQYFGPGTRLLVL.

This chain uses TRBV7-2 with TRBJ2-1, with 13 bases identical to TRBD2. Losses at the gene ends were 4 bases for V and 10 bases for J; bases not matched to a gene: 10. The germline gives CDR1 SGHTA, CDR2 FQGNSA. The CDR3 runs to 16 residues. CDR3: CASSSEGLAGSWEQFF. For the CDR3, the DNA is TGTGCCAGCAGCTCAGAGGGACTAGCGGGATCCTGGGAGCAGTTCTTC. The variable domain in full, completed from reference TRBV7-2 and TRBJ2-1, reads GAGVSQSPSNKVTEKGKDVELRCDPISGHTALYWYRQSLGQGLEFLIYFQGNSAPDKSGLPSDRFSAERTGGSVSTLTIQRTQQEDSAVYLCASSSEGLAGSWEQFFGPGTRLTVL.

This chain connects TRBV29-1 to TRBJ2-3; no clear D gene. Germline CDR1 reads SQVTM; CDR2 reads ANQGSEA. V was shortened by 0 bases and J by 0 bases, with 10 bases between the two germline ends. CDR3 length: 15 residues. The CDR3 loop reads CSVEDPRQSTDTQYF. Written as DNA, the CDR3 is TGCAGCGTTGAAGATCCCAGGCAGAGCACAGATACGCAGTATTTT.